This TCR beta chain was obtained from a study of cytomegalovirus exposure and HLA in healthy donors. Study background: A later analysis reported the same platform for the roughly 120 validation repertoires and the 500 to 750 first-cohort repertoires.

As to this clone: Its matching antigen is unknown.

This CDR3 region has 15 residues. Germline V CDR1 and CDR2: MDHEN, SYDVKM. With V trimmed by 8 bases and J by 1 base, 9 bases remained unmatched. Study-wide points: Among the CMV-associated chains, a few were confirmed in vitro as specific for CMV antigens. It was about 150 TCR beta chains that were listed as cytomegalovirus-associated. Clusters of TCRs from the first cohort tended to co-occur in the roughly 120 validation repertoires (as a later analysis found).

The protocol was immunoSEQ multiplex PCR, while the TCRdb copy is restricted to in-frame clones and leaves out a portion. The sample lists more than 250,000 clones, 86% occurring once. The chain is built from TRBV28 and TRBJ2-5; TRBD1 matches at 8 bases. This sequence was found in a woman younger than 30 in good health and CMV-seronegative. Material: PBMCs. The CDR3 nucleotides read TGTGCCAGCGACAGGGGTAGCCCCATCCAAGAGACCCAGTACTTC. Translated: CASDRGSPIQETQYF. The entire variable domain, with the rest obtained from reference TRBV28 and TRBJ2-5, is as follows: DVKVTQSSRYLVKRTGEKVFLECVQDMDHENMFWYRQDPGLGLRLIYFSYDVKMKEKGDIPEGYSVSREKKERFSLILESASTNQTSMYLCASDRGSPIQETQYFGPGTRLLVL.